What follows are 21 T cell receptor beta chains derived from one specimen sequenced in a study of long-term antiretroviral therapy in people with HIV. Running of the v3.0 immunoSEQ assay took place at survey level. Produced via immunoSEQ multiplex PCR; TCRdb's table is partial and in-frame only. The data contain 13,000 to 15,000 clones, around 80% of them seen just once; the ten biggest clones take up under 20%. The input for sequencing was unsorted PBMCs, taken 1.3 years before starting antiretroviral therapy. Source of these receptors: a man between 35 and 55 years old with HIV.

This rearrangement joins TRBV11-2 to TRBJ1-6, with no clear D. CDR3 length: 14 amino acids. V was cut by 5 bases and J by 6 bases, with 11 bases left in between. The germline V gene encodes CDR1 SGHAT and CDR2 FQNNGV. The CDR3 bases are TGTGCCAGCAGCCGACTGGATCCTAATTCACCCCTCCACTTT. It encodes CASSRLDPNSPLHF.

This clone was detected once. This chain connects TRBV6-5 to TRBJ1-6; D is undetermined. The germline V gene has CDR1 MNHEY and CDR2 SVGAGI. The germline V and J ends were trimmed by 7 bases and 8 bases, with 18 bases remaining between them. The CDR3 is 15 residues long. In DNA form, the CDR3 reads TGTGCCAGCAACCCTACTCGGGGTACCGATTCACCCCTCCACTTT. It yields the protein CASNPTRGTDSPLHF.

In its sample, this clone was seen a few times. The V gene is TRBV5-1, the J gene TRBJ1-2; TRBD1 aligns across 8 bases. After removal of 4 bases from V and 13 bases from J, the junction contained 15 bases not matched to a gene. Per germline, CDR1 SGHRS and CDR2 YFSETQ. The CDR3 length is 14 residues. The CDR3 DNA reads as TGCGCCAGCAGCACGGACAGGGCTCTCCTCCGATGCACCTTC. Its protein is CASSTDRALLRCTF.

CDR3 region: CSVGQPRGSNTEAFF. The CDR3 DNA reads as TGCAGCGTAGGGCAGCCGAGGGGGTCGAACACTGAAGCTTTCTTT. The V and J genes are TRBV29-1 and TRBJ1-1; a weak D match, TRBD1 (6 bases). The CDR3 spans 15 residues. Germline CDR1 and CDR2: SQVTM and ANQGSEA. Trimming shortened V by 6 bases and J by 1 base, and 18 bases separated the two germline ends.

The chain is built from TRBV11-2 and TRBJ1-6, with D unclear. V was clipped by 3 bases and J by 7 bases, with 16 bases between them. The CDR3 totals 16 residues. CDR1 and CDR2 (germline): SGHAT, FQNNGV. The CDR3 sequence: CASSFFTILENSPLHF. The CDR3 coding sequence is TGTGCCAGCAGCTTTTTCACTATTCTAGAGAATTCACCCCTCCACTTT.

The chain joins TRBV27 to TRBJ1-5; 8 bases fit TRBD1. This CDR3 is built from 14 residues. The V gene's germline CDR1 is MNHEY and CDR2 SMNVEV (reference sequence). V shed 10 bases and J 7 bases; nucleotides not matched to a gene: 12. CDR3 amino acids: CATIQGAQGQPQHF. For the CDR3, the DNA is TGTGCCACCATCCAGGGGGCGCAGGGGCAGCCCCAGCATTTT.

The CDR3 loop is CASSYGQGLGGYTF. The CDR3 region has the DNA TGTGCCAGCAGTTACGGACAGGGACTGGGCGGCTACACCTTC. The chain recombines TRBV6-5 with TRBJ1-2; 8 nucleotides align to TRBD1. This CDR3 spans 14 amino acids. Per the germline V gene, CDR1 is MNHEY and CDR2 is SVGAGI. J was trimmed by 8 bases and V by 2 bases; bases with no gene match: 7.

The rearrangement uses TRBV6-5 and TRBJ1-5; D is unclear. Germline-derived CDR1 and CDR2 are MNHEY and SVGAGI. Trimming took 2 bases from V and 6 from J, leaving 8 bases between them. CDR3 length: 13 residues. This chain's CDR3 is CASSYGLGQPQHF. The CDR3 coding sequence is TGTGCCAGCAGTTACGGCCTAGGTCAGCCCCAGCATTTT.

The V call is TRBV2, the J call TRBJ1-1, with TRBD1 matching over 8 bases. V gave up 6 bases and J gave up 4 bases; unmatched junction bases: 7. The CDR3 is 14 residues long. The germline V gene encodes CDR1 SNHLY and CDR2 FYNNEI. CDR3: CASRAGGMGTEAFF. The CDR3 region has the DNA TGTGCCAGCAGGGCAGGGGGCATGGGCACTGAAGCTTTCTTT. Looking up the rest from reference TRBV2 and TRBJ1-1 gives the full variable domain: EPEVTQTPSHQVTQMGQEVILRCVPISNHLYFYWYRQILGQKVEFLVSFYNNEISEKSEIFDDQFSVERPDGSNFTLKIRSTKLEDSAMYFCASRAGGMGTEAFFGQGTRLTVV.

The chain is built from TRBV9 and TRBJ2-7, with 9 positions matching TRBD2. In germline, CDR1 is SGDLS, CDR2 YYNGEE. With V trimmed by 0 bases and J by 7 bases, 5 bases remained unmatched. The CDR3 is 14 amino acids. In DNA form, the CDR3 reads TGTGCCAGCAGCGTAGGCGGGGGGGGCCTGGAGCAGTACTTC. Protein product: CASSVGGGGLEQYF.

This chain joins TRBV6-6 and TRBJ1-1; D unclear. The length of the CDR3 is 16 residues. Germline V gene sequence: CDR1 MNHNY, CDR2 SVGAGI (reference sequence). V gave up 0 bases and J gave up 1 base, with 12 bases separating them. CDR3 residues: CASSYSGQTGNTEAFF. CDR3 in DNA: TGTGCCAGCAGTTACTCAGGGCAGACGGGGAACACTGAAGCTTTCTTT.

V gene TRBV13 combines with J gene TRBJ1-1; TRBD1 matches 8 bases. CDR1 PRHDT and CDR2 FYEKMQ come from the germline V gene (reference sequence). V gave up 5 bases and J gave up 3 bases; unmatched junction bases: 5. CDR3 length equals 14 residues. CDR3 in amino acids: CASSDPQGDTEAFF. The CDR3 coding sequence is TGTGCCAGCAGCGACCCACAGGGGGACACTGAAGCTTTCTTT.

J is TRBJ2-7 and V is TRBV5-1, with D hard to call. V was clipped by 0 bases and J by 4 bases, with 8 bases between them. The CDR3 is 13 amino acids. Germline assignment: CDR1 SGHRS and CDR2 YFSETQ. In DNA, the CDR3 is TGCGCCAGCAGCTTGGGGACCCGGTACGAGCAGTACTTC. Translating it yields CASSLGTRYEQYF.

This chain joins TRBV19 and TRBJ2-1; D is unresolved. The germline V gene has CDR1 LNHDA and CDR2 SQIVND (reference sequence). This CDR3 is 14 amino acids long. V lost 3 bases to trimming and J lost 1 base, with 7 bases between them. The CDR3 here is CASSMWGSYNEQFF. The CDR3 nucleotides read TGTGCCAGTAGTATGTGGGGTTCCTACAATGAGCAGTTCTTC.

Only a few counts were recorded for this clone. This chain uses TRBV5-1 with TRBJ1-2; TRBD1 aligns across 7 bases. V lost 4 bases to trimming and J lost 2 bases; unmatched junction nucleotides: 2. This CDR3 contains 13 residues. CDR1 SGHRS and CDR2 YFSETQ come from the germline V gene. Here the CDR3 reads CASSPGQNYGYTF. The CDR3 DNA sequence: TGCGCCAGCAGCCCGGGACAGAACTATGGCTACACCTTC.

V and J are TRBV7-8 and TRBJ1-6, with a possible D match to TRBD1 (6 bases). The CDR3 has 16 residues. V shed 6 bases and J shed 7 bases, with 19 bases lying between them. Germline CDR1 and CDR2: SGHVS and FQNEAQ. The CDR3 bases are TGTGCCAGCAGGAATACAGGGTTTGCCGTAAATTCACCCCTCCACTTT. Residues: CASRNTGFAVNSPLHF.

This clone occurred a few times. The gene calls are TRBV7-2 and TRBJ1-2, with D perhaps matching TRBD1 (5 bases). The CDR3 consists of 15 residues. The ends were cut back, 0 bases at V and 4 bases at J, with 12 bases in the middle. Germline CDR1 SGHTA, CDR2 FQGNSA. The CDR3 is CASSLATGQPYGYTF. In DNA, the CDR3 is TGTGCCAGCAGCTTAGCAACAGGCCAGCCCTATGGCTACACCTTC.

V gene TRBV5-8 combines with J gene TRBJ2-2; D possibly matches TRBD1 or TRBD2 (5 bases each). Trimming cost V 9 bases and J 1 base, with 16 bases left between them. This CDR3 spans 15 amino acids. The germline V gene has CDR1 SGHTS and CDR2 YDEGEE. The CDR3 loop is CATPPPGRNTGELFF. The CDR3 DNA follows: TGTGCCACCCCGCCGCCGGGGCGGAACACCGGGGAGCTGTTTTTT.

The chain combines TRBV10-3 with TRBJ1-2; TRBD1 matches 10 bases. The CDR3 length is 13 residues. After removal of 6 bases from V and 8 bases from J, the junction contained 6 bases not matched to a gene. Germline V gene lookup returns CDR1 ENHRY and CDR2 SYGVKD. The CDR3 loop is CAISTRDRGGYTF. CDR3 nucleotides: TGTGCCATCAGCACCCGGGACAGGGGCGGCTACACCTTC.

The CDR3 spells CASSAGGGAYEQYF. Here the CDR3 DNA reads TGTGCCAGCAGTGCGGGCGGGGGGGCCTACGAGCAGTACTTC. The gene calls are TRBV2 and TRBJ2-7; 9 bases line up with TRBD2. The germline V gene encodes CDR1 SNHLY and CDR2 FYNNEI. CDR3 length: 14 amino acids. The J segment lost 2 bases and the V segment lost 4 bases, leaving 3 bases of the junction unmatched. The full variable domain, in which reference TRBV2 and TRBJ2-7 provide the parts outside the CDR3, is EPEVTQTPSHQVTQMGQEVILRCVPISNHLYFYWYRQILGQKVEFLVSFYNNEISEKSEIFDDQFSVERPDGSNFTLKIRSTKLEDSAMYFCASSAGGGAYEQYFGPGTRLTVT.

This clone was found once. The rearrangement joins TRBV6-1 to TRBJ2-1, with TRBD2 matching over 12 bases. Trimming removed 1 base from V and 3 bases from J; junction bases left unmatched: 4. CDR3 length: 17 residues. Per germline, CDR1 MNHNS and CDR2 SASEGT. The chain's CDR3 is CASSEETSGGIYNEQFF. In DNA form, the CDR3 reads TGTGCCAGCAGTGAAGAAACTAGCGGGGGGATCTACAATGAGCAGTTCTTC.